Each of the 27 T cell receptor beta chains below was sequenced from the same sample in a study of blood T cells in healthy people across ages. Then a second PCR, running about 6 to 11 cycles, was carried out with a sample-barcoded 5' primer and a J-beta primer mix. One entry per CDR3 protein results from TCRdb running MiXCR on the 5' RACE reads. The data hold 700,000 to 850,000 distinct CDR3 sequences, with 30% to 45% observed a single time. The sequenced material came from blood. These receptors were taken from a man younger than 30 in good health.

This clonotype has a handful of counts. CDR3 DNA sequence: TGTGCCAGCAGCCAAAGTTCGCGGCGTCAGCCCCAGCATTTT. This gives the protein CASSQSSRRQPQHF. The chain has TRBV3-1 and TRBJ1-5, with unresolved D. Germline V gives CDR1 LGHDT, CDR2 YNNKEL (reference sequence). Deletions cut 2 bases from V and 6 bases from J, with 11 bases between. The CDR3 runs 14 residues.

In this sample, this clonotype turned up a few times. A junction end diverges from the germline sequence, so it may reflect a read error. The J gene is TRBJ2-7, the V gene TRBV20-1; D possibly corresponds to TRBD2 (5 bases). The CDR3 has 15 residues. Germline V CDR1 and CDR2: DFQATT, SNEGSKA (reference sequence). The CDR3 here is CGARVSGNTRTEQYF. DNA for the CDR3: TGCGGTGCTAGAGTATCAGGCAACACTAGGACCGAGCAGTACTTC.

V and J are TRBV3-1 and TRBJ1-2; D not resolved. Trimming removed 0 bases from V and 4 bases from J, with 9 bases in between. Germline-derived CDR1 and CDR2 are LGHDT and YNNKEL (reference sequence). The CDR3 is 14 amino acids. The CDR3 reads CASSQEPRGYGYTF. The CDR3 coding sequence is TGTGCCAGCAGCCAAGAACCGCGGGGCTATGGCTACACCTTC.

The table lists this clonotype with many counts. The rearrangement uses TRBV12-3 or TRBV12-4 and TRBJ2-1; a weak D match, TRBD2 (7 bases). V was clipped by 8 bases and J by 2 bases, with 16 bases between them. The CDR3 has 15 amino acids. For the CDR3, the DNA is TGTGCCAGCGGCGGGGGCAACCTAACCTACAATGAGCAGTTCTTC. It encodes CASGGGNLTYNEQFF.

The rearrangement uses TRBV29-1 and TRBJ2-7, with D perhaps being TRBD1 or TRBD2 (5 bases each). Germline assignment: CDR1 SQVTM and CDR2 ANQGSEA. V shed 2 bases and J shed 0 bases, with 14 bases lying between them. The CDR3 covers 15 residues. CDR3 protein: CSVELGETSSYEQYF. In nucleotides, the CDR3 is TGCAGCGTTGAACTGGGGGAAACGAGCTCCTACGAGCAGTACTTC.

This chain links TRBV4-1 with TRBJ1-5, with D unclear. The CDR3 is 15 amino acids. The germline V gene encodes CDR1 MGHRA and CDR2 YSYEKL. Trimming stripped 0 bases from V and 2 bases from J, with 8 bases between. CDR3 in amino acids: CASSQDGGRNQPQHF. The CDR3 DNA reads as TGCGCCAGCAGCCAAGACGGAGGACGCAATCAGCCCCAGCATTTT.

This clonotype was recorded a few times. This rearrangement joins TRBV7-2 to TRBJ2-1; 15 positions agree with TRBD2. V was pared by 3 bases and J by 9 bases, with 9 bases of the junction left unmatched. Germline values: CDR1 SGHTA, CDR2 FQGNSA. The CDR3 consists of 17 residues. This CDR3 reads CASSLTGLAGGLLEQFF. The CDR3 nucleotides are TGTGCCAGCAGCTTGACTGGACTAGCGGGGGGGTTACTTGAGCAGTTCTTC. The full variable domain, with the rest looked up from reference TRBV7-2 and TRBJ2-1, is GAGVSQSPSNKVTEKGKDVELRCDPISGHTALYWYRQSLGQGLEFLIYFQGNSAPDKSGLPSDRFSAERTGGSVSTLTIQRTQQEDSAVYLCASSLTGLAGGLLEQFFGPGTRLTVL.

This sequence joins TRBV20-1 and TRBJ2-7; D is perhaps TRBD1 (6 bases). Trimming took 0 bases from V and 3 from J, leaving 12 bases between them. Germline V gene data show CDR1 as DFQATT and CDR2 as SNEGSKA (reference sequence). The CDR3 sequence is 14 residues long. CDR3 coding DNA: TGCAGTGCTAGAGATCATGGGGGCAACTACGAGCAGTACTTC. Translation gives CSARDHGGNYEQYF.

The rearrangement links TRBV10-3 to TRBJ1-1; D unclear. Between the trimmed V and J ends, which lost 11 bases and 2 bases, there was a span of 12 bases. Germline values: CDR1 ENHRY, CDR2 SYGVKD. The CDR3 is 12 amino acids. The CDR3 DNA reads as TGTGCCGCCGGCGGGGAAAACACTGAAGCTTTCTTT. Its translation is CAAGGENTEAFF.

The J gene is TRBJ2-1, the V gene TRBV11-2, with unresolved D. Near its end, the DNA agrees better with TRBJ2-7, so the J call may be wrong. Germline CDR1 SGHAT, CDR2 FQNNGV. The CDR3 has 13 residues. This chain's CDR3 is CASSLLSYNEQYF. As DNA, the CDR3 is TGTGCCAGCAGCCTCCTCAGTTACAATGAGCAGTACTTC.

In regard to this clonotype: Its ends do not fully match the called genes, so a read error is possible. V is TRBV27 and J is TRBJ2-3; the D is unclear. CDR3 length: 15 residues. Germline-derived CDR1 and CDR2 are MNHEY and SMNVEV (reference sequence). Written as DNA, the CDR3 is TGTGCCAGCACTTTACGGGCCCCCGCGACGGATACGCAGTATTTT. Translating gives CASTLRAPATDTQYF.

In regard to this clonotype: This sequence may be a read error, since a much larger clone differs from it by one base. This rearrangement joins TRBV12-3 or TRBV12-4 to TRBJ1-5; D not resolved. CDR3 length: 13 residues. Trimming removed 3 bases at V and 3 bases at J, with 6 bases between. CDR3 nucleotides: TGTGCCAGCAGTTTTCCGGCCAATCAGCCCCAGCATTTT. Residues: CASSFPANQPQHF.

This chain links TRBV25-1 with TRBJ2-2; maybe TRBD2 (5 bases). V lost 4 bases and J 11 bases, leaving 17 bases between the germline ends. Germline CDR1 is MGHDK and CDR2 is SYGVNS. This CDR3 has 14 residues. The CDR3 DNA reads TGTGCCAGCAGTGGACCCCCGGGGTCCCGAGAGCTGTTTTTT. As protein: CASSGPPGSRELFF.

This clonotype was seen a single time. CDR3 protein: CASRNSQGPRWEQYF. The CDR3 coding sequence is TGTGCCAGCAGGAACAGCCAGGGCCCTCGTTGGGAGCAGTACTTC. The chain carries TRBV28 and TRBJ2-4, with D perhaps being TRBD1 or TRBD2 (5 bases each). Trimming took 6 bases from V and 13 from J, leaving 25 bases between them. The germline V gene encodes CDR1 MDHEN and CDR2 SYDVKM. This CDR3 has 15 amino acids. Variable domain in full (rest from reference TRBV28 and TRBJ2-4): DVKVTQSSRYLVKRTGEKVFLECVQDMDHENMFWYRQDPGLGLRLIYFSYDVKMKEKGDIPEGYSVSREKKERFSLILESASTNQTSMYLCASRNSQGPRWEQYFGAGTRLSVL.

The count of this clonotype is one. The V call is TRBV6-4, the J call TRBJ2-1, with 9 bases fitting TRBD1. The length of the CDR3 is 14 residues. The V gene's germline CDR1 is MRHNA and CDR2 SNTAGT. The V segment lost 6 bases and the J segment 8 bases; nucleotides outside the gene matches: 8. The CDR3 DNA sequence: TGTGCCAGCAGCGAACAGGGGGCCCTCCATGAGCAGTTCTTC. It specifies CASSEQGALHEQFF.

V usage is TRBV14 and J usage is TRBJ1-2, with 11 bases that match TRBD1. V lost 2 bases and J lost 3; bases outside the gene matches: 14. This CDR3 spans 19 amino acids. Germline V gene data show CDR1 as SGHDN and CDR2 as FVKESK. The CDR3 loop reads CASSQLGLPGTGGDYGYTF. The CDR3 DNA follows: TGTGCCAGCAGCCAACTTGGACTACCCGGGACAGGGGGTGACTATGGCTACACCTTC.

The rearrangement joins TRBV27 to TRBJ1-1; D gene unclear. The length of the CDR3 is 15 residues. Germline-derived CDR1 and CDR2 are MNHEY and SMNVEV (reference sequence). Trimming pared 4 bases from V and 2 bases from J, leaving 14 bases between. The CDR3 nucleotides are TGTGCCAGCAGTTCGGTCCCGGGTAGAAACACTGAAGCTTTCTTT. Translating it yields CASSSVPGRNTEAFF.

This clonotype appeared a single time. V and J are TRBV9 and TRBJ2-2; D is possibly TRBD2 (6 bases). The V end was cut by 0 bases, the J end by 0 bases, with 15 bases between. The germline V gene encodes CDR1 SGDLS and CDR2 YYNGEE. This CDR3 is 18 amino acids long. The CDR3 region has the DNA TGTGCCAGCAGCGTAGATGGAATTGGAGGGGCGAACACCGGGGAGCTGTTTTTT. It is translated as CASSVDGIGGANTGELFF.

The chain is built from TRBV4-3 and TRBJ2-6; 10 bases map to TRBD1. V shed 3 bases and J 0 bases; nucleotides not matched to a gene: 2. The germline gives CDR1 LGHNA, CDR2 YSLEER. This CDR3 region has 17 residues. CDR3 in DNA: TGCGCCAGCAGCCATGGACAGGGGGGCTCTGGGGCCAACGTCCTGACTTTC. Translation: CASSHGQGGSGANVLTF.

With respect to this clonotype: This may be a read error, as it is one base from a much larger clone. The rearrangement links TRBV12-3 or TRBV12-4 to TRBJ2-1; no reliable D call. The J call could be wrong; TRBJ2-7 is a better fit for the DNA end. CDR3 size: 14 residues. CDR3 sequence reads: CTSSELTPDYEQYF. The DNA for the CDR3 is TGTACCAGCAGCGAACTCACCCCAGACTACGAGCAGTACTTC.

The gene calls are TRBV7-6 and TRBJ2-7; TRBD2 agrees at 10 bases. The J segment lost 2 bases and the V segment lost 1 base, leaving 11 bases of the junction unmatched. Germline CDR1 SGHVS, CDR2 FNYEAQ. The CDR3 extends over 18 amino acids. The CDR3 spells CASSLGELAGSIPYEQYF. CDR3 DNA sequence: TGTGCCAGCAGCTTAGGAGAACTAGCGGGAAGTATCCCCTACGAGCAGTACTTC.

Note on this clonotype: This sequence may be a read error, since a much larger clone differs from it by one base. The rearrangement uses TRBV20-1 and TRBJ2-5, with D tentatively TRBD2 (5 bases). V dropped 5 bases and J dropped 11 bases, with 21 bases sitting between them. This CDR3 contains 13 residues. Germline V lookup: CDR1 DFQATT, CDR2 SNEGSKA (reference sequence). The chain's CDR3 is CSALGLDSYVQYF. The CDR3, as DNA: TGCAGTGCTTTAGGACTGGATTCCTACGTGCAGTACTTC.

The chain carries TRBV4-2 and TRBJ2-1; D call uncertain. The germline V and J ends were trimmed by 0 bases and 10 bases, with 10 bases remaining between them. This CDR3 has 13 amino acids. From germline, CDR1 is LGHNA and CDR2 YNFKEQ. CDR3 DNA sequence: TGTGCCAGCAGCCAAGATAAGGTTTGGGAGCAGTTCTTC. Amino acid sequence: CASSQDKVWEQFF.

This chain uses TRBV14 with TRBJ2-1; D is possibly TRBD2 (6 bases). The CDR3 is made up of 15 amino acids. V lost 4 bases and J lost 7, with 17 bases in between. The germline V gene encodes CDR1 SGHDN and CDR2 FVKESK. As DNA, the CDR3 is TGTGCCAGCAGCCTCGGAGGGGCAGAAGGTAATGAGCAGTTCTTC. Encoded protein: CASSLGGAEGNEQFF.

The chain recombines TRBV7-2 with TRBJ2-4, with D unresolved. CDR1 SGHTA and CDR2 FQGNSA come from the germline V gene. Trimming took 3 bases from V and 0 from J, leaving 18 bases between them. The CDR3 is made up of 18 amino acids. The DNA of the CDR3 is TGTGCCAGCAGCTTCTCCATCGACCTACACGTAGCCAAAAACATTCAGTACTTC. This gives the protein CASSFSIDLHVAKNIQYF.

This clonotype was picked up a small number of times. The J gene is TRBJ2-3, the V gene TRBV2; D is unresolved. Germline CDR1 SNHLY, CDR2 FYNNEI. CDR3 length: 14 amino acids. The ends were cut back, 1 base at V and 1 base at J, with 6 bases in the middle. CDR3 protein: CASSEDSRTDTQYF. In DNA, the CDR3 is TGTGCCAGCAGTGAAGACTCCCGCACAGATACGCAGTATTTT.

This clonotype was detected only once. The rearrangement uses TRBV20-1 and TRBJ1-2, with no clear D. This CDR3 comprises 12 residues. CDR1 is DFQATT and CDR2 is SNEGSKA in the germline V gene (reference sequence). Trimming removed 6 bases at V and 0 bases at J, with 8 bases between. CDR3 amino acids: CSANGPNYGYTF. The CDR3 DNA follows: TGCAGTGCCAACGGGCCTAACTATGGCTACACCTTC.